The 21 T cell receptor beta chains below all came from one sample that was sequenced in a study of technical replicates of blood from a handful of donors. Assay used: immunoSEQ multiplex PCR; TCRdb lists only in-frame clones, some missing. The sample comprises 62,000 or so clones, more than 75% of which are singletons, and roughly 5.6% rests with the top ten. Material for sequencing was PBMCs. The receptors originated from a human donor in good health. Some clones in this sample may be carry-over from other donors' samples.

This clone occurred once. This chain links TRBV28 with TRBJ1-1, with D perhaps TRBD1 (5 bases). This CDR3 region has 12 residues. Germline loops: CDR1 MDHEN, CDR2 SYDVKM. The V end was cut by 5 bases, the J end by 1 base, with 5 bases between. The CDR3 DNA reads TGTGCCAGCAGTACAGGGAACACTGAAGCTTTCTTT. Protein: CASSTGNTEAFF. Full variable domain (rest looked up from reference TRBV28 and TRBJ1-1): DVKVTQSSRYLVKRTGEKVFLECVQDMDHENMFWYRQDPGLGLRLIYFSYDVKMKEKGDIPEGYSVSREKKERFSLILESASTNQTSMYLCASSTGNTEAFFGQGTRLTVV.

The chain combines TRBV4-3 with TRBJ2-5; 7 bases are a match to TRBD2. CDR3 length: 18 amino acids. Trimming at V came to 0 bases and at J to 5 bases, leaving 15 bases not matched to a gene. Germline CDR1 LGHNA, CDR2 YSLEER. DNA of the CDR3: TGCGCCAGCAGCCAAGATTTGGGCAGAGCGGGACGGGGGGAGACCCAGTACTTC. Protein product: CASSQDLGRAGRGETQYF.

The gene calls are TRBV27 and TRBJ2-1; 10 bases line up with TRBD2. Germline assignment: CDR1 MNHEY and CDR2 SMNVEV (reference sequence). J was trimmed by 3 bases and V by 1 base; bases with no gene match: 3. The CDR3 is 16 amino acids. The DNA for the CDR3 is TGTGCCAGCAGTTTATATCTAGCGGGAGTCTACAATGAGCAGTTCTTC. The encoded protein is CASSLYLAGVYNEQFF.

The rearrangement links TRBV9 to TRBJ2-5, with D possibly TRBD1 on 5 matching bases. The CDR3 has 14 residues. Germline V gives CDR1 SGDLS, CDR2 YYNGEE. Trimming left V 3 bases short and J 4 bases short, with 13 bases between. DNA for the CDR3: TGTGCCAGCAGCGCCGGACATTCCCTAGAGACCCAGTACTTC. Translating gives CASSAGHSLETQYF. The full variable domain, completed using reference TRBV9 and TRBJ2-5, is DSGVTQTPKHLITATGQRVTLRCSPRSGDLSVYWYQQSLDQGLQFLIQYYNGEERAKGNILERFSAQQFPDLHSELNLSSLELGDSALYFCASSAGHSLETQYFGPGTRLLVL.

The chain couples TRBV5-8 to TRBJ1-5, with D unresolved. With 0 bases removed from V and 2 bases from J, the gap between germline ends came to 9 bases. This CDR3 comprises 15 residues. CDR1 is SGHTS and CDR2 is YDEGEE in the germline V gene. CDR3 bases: TGTGCCAGCAGCTTGGCTGGACTCGGCAATCAGCCCCAGCATTTT. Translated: CASSLAGLGNQPQHF.

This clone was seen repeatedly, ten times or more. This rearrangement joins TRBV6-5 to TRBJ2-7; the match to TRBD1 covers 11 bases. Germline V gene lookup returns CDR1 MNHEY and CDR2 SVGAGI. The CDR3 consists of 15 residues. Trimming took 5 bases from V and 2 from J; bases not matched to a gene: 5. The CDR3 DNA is TGTGCCAGCAGTCCCGGGACAGGGGGGACCTACGAGCAGTACTTC. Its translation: CASSPGTGGTYEQYF.

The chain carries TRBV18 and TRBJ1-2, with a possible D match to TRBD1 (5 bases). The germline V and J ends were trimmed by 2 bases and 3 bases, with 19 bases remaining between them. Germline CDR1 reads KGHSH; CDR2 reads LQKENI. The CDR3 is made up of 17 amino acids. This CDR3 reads CASSPKYGGNNDYGYTF. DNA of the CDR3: TGTGCCAGCTCACCAAAATACGGGGGAAATAACGACTATGGCTACACCTTC.

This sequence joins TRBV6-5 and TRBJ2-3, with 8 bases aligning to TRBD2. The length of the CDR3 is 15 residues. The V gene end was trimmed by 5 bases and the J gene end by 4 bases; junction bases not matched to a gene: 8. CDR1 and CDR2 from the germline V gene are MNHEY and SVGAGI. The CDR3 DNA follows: TGTGCCAGCAGTCCCGGGAGGGCCGGCGCAGATACGCAGTATTTT. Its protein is CASSPGRAGADTQYF.

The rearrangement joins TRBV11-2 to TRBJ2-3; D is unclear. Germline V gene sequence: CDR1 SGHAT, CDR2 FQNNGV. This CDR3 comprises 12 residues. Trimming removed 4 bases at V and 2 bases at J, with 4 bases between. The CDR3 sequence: CASSSNTDTQYF. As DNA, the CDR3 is TGTGCCAGCAGCTCCAACACAGATACGCAGTATTTT.

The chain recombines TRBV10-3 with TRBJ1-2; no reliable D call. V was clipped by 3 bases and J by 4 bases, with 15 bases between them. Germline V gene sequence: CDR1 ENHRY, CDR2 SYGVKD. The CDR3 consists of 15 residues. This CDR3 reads CAISDQASVGYGYTF. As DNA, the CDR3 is TGTGCCATCAGTGATCAGGCGTCGGTCGGCTATGGCTACACCTTC.

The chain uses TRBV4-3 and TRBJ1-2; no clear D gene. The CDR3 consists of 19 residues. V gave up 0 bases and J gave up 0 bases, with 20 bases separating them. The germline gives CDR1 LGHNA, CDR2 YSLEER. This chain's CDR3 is CASSQDSPGRVGANYGYTF. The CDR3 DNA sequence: TGCGCCAGCAGCCAAGATTCGCCTGGTCGGGTCGGAGCTAACTATGGCTACACCTTC.

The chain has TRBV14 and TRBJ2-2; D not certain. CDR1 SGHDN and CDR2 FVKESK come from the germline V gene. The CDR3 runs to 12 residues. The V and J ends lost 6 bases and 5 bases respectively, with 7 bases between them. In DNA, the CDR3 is TGTGCCAGCAGTATAGCAACCGGGGAGCTGTTTTTT. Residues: CASSIATGELFF.

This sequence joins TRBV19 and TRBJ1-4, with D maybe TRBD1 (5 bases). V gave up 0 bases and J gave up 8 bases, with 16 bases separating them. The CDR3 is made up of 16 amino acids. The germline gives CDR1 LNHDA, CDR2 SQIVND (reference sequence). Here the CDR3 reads CASSIEGDYYGEKLFF. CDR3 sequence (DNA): TGTGCCAGTAGTATAGAGGGGGACTACTATGGGGAAAAACTGTTTTTT.

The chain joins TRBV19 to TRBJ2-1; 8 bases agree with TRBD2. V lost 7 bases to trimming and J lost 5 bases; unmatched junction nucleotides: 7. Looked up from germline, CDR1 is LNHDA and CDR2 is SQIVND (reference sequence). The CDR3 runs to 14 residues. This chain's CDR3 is CASTVRGADNEQFF. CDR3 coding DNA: TGTGCCAGTACGGTGCGGGGGGCGGACAATGAGCAGTTCTTC.

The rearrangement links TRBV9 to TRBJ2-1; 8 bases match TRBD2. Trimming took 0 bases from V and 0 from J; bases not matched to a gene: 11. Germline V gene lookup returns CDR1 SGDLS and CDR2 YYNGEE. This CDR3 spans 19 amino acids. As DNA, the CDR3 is TGTGCCAGCAGCGTAGCTTCTAGCGGGCCCCAGAGCTCCTACAATGAGCAGTTCTTC. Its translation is CASSVASSGPQSSYNEQFF.

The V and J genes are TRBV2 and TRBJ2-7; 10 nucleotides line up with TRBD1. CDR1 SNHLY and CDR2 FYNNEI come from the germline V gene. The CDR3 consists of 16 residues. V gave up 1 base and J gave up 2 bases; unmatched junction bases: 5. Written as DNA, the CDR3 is TGTGCCAGCAGTGAAGGGGCAGGACAGGGGGCCTACGAGCAGTACTTC. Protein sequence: CASSEGAGQGAYEQYF.

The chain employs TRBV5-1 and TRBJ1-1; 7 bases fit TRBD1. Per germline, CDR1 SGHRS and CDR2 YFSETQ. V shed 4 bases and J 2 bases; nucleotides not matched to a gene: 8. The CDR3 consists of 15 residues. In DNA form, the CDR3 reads TGCGCCAGCAGCGTCAACTCAGGGGGTAACACTGAAGCTTTCTTT. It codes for CASSVNSGGNTEAFF.

The CDR3 DNA follows: TGTGCCTGGAGTCGGGAGAGGCAGCAGTTCTTC. This gives the protein CAWSRERQQFF. J is TRBJ2-1 and V is TRBV30; maybe TRBD2 (6 bases). The CDR3 runs 11 residues. CDR1 GTSNPN and CDR2 SVGIG come from the germline V gene (reference sequence). The V and J ends lost 2 bases and 11 bases respectively, with 10 bases between them.

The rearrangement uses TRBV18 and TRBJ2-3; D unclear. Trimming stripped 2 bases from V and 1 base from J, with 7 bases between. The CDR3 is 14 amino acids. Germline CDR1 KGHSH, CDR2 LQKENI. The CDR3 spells CASSPFTGTDTQYF. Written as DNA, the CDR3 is TGTGCCAGCTCACCATTCACAGGCACAGATACGCAGTATTTT.

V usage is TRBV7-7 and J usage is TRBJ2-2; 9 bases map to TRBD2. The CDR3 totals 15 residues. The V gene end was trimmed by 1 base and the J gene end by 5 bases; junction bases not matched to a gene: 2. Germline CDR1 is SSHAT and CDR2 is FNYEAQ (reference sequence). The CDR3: CASSLGREGTGELFF. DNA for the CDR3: TGTGCCAGCAGCTTAGGGCGGGAGGGGACCGGGGAGCTGTTTTTT.

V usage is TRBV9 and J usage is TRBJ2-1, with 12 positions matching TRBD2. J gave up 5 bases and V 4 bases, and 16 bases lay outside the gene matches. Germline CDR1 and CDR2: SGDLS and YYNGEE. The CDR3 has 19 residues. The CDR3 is CASSPQPLAGLAGNNEQFF. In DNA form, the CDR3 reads TGTGCCAGCAGCCCCCAGCCCCTAGCGGGACTAGCGGGCAACAATGAGCAGTTCTTC.